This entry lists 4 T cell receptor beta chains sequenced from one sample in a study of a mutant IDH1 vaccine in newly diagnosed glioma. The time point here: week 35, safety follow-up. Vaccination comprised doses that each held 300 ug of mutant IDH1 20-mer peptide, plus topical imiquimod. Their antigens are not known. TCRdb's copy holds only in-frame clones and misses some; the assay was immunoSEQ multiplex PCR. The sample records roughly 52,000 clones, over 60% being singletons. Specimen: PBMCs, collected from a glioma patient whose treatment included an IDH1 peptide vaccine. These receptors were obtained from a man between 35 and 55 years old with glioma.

As DNA, the CDR3 is TGTGCCAGCAGTGGGATCGGCGGGAGGGCCTACAATGAGCAGTTCTTC. Translated, it gives CASSGIGGRAYNEQFF. This rearrangement joins TRBV6-1 to TRBJ2-1; 9 positions match TRBD2. With 4 bases clipped from V and 2 bases from J, the junction kept 6 bases outside the gene matches. Germline V CDR1 and CDR2: MNHNS, SASEGT. This CDR3 is 16 amino acids long.

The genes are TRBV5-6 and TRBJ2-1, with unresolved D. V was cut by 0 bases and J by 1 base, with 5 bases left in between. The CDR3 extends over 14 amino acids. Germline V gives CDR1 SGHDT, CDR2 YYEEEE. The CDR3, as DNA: TGTGCCAGCAGCTTGGACAGTTCCTACAATGAGCAGTTCTTC. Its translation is CASSLDSSYNEQFF. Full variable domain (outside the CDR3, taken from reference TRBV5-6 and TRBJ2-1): DAGVTQSPTHLIKTRGQQVTLRCSPKSGHDTVSWYQQALGQGPQFIFQYYEEEERQRGNFPDRFSGHQFPNYSSELNVNALLLGDSALYLCASSLDSSYNEQFFGPGTRLTVL.

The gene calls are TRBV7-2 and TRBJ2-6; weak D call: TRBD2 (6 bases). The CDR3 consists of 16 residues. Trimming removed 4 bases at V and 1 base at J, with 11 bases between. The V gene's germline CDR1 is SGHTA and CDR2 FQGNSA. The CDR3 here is CASSYRAGSGANVLTF. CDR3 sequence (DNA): TGTGCCAGCAGCTATAGGGCGGGATCTGGGGCCAACGTCCTGACTTTC. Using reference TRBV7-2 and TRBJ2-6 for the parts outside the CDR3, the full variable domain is GAGVSQSPSNKVTEKGKDVELRCDPISGHTALYWYRQSLGQGLEFLIYFQGNSAPDKSGLPSDRFSAERTGGSVSTLTIQRTQQEDSAVYLCASSYRAGSGANVLTFGAGSRLTVL.

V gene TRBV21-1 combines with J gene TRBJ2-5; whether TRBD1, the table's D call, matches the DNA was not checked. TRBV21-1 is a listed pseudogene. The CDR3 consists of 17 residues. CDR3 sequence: CASSILHKGTGWETQYF. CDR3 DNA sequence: TGTGCCAGCAGCATCTTACACAAGGGGACAGGGTGGGAGACCCAGTACTTC.